The rows below give T cell receptor beta chains drawn from one sample of a study of identical twins. TCRdb re-called the 5' RACE reads through MiXCR, storing one row per CDR3 protein. This sample has about 220,000 distinct CDR3 sequences, with roughly a tenth found just once. The specimen was memory (CD45RO+) T cells sorted from blood. These receptors were taken from a woman under 30 in good health. Both conserved end residues are trimmed from each CDR3. The size of a clone is reported for some rows only, either as once, few or many, or as a class for expanded clones.

clone_size: few; v_call: TRBV4-2; j_call: TRBJ2-5; cdr3_aa: ASSQERAVTRLAGGQETQY
clone_size: NA; v_call: TRBV20-1; j_call: TRBJ2-3; cdr3_aa: SARQGAGDTQY
clone_size: many; v_call: TRBV5-1; j_call: TRBJ2-3; cdr3_aa: ASSSSDTGPAQY
clone_size: few; v_call: TRBV5-6; j_call: TRBJ2-7; cdr3_aa: ASSSLRGTGVGEQY
clone_size: few; v_call: TRBV27; j_call: TRBJ2-5; cdr3_aa: ASSSRLAGGTQY
clone_size: few; v_call: TRBV7-8; j_call: TRBJ2-4; cdr3_aa: ASSLSENIQY
clone_size: many; v_call: TRBV7-9; j_call: TRBJ1-1; cdr3_aa: ASSSSMNTEAF
clone_size: NA; v_call: TRBV19; j_call: TRBJ1-1; cdr3_aa: ASSIEGNGGSPSTEAF
clone_size: few; v_call: TRBV18; j_call: TRBJ2-1; cdr3_aa: ASSPGQGKPF
clone_size: NA; v_call: TRBV6-1; j_call: TRBJ1-1; cdr3_aa: ASSDGQGPTEAF
clone_size: NA; v_call: TRBV7-9; j_call: TRBJ1-1; cdr3_aa: ASSLPARPGPAF
clone_size: few; v_call: TRBV12-3/TRBV12-4; j_call: TRBJ1-1; cdr3_aa: ASSFLSGKAF
clone_size: few; v_call: TRBV24-1; j_call: TRBJ2-1; cdr3_aa: ATSARGVGNEQF
clone_size: medium-sized; v_call: TRBV20-1; j_call: TRBJ1-5; cdr3_aa: SARDLTGPAPQH
clone_size: many; v_call: TRBV7-9; j_call: TRBJ2-7; cdr3_aa: ASSFPGQGFLQY
clone_size: many; v_call: TRBV24-1; j_call: TRBJ2-1; cdr3_aa: ATSSSDNEQF
clone_size: many; v_call: TRBV7-9; j_call: TRBJ1-2; cdr3_aa: ASSFWDRTNYGYT
clone_size: few; v_call: TRBV20-1; j_call: TRBJ1-2; cdr3_aa: SARVTPGYT
clone_size: many; v_call: TRBV29-1; j_call: TRBJ1-2; cdr3_aa: SVPEGYT
clone_size: few; v_call: TRBV18; j_call: TRBJ2-7; cdr3_aa: ASSRIPDRFAYEQY
clone_size: few; v_call: TRBV6-2/TRBV6-3; j_call: TRBJ2-7; cdr3_aa: ASTNGGFYEQY
clone_size: many; v_call: TRBV7-2; j_call: TRBJ2-5; cdr3_aa: ASSLAQEETQY
clone_size: NA; v_call: TRBV5-4; j_call: TRBJ2-3; cdr3_aa: ASSLVTSGTDTQY
clone_size: NA; v_call: TRBV25-1; j_call: TRBJ1-2; cdr3_aa: ASSEYGYGYT
clone_size: few; v_call: TRBV6-5; j_call: TRBJ2-1; cdr3_aa: ASSYTGLGYNEQF
clone_size: NA; v_call: TRBV5-1; j_call: TRBJ2-7; cdr3_aa: ASSLLPGQGVEQY
clone_size: many; v_call: TRBV20-1; j_call: TRBJ1-1; cdr3_aa: SARNNIPLPEAF
clone_size: many; v_call: TRBV10-3; j_call: TRBJ2-7; cdr3_aa: AIAGGTYEQY
clone_size: NA; v_call: TRBV7-9; j_call: TRBJ2-7; cdr3_aa: ASSPGLALAHEQY
clone_size: many; v_call: TRBV28; j_call: TRBJ1-1; cdr3_aa: ASSTNSRGRGAF
clone_size: many; v_call: TRBV5-5; j_call: TRBJ2-3; cdr3_aa: ASSLQGADTQY
clone_size: once; v_call: TRBV27; j_call: TRBJ2-5; cdr3_aa: ASSSSFGETQY
clone_size: many; v_call: TRBV5-5; j_call: TRBJ1-2; cdr3_aa: ASSFQDSRNGYT
clone_size: few; v_call: TRBV6-5; j_call: TRBJ2-5; cdr3_aa: ASSYGQKETQY
clone_size: few; v_call: TRBV11-2; j_call: TRBJ2-2; cdr3_aa: ASSSLRGSGELF
clone_size: many; v_call: TRBV7-8; j_call: TRBJ2-7; cdr3_aa: ASSFRDYSYEQY
clone_size: NA; v_call: TRBV2; j_call: TRBJ2-3; cdr3_aa: ARLQGASTDTQY
clone_size: NA; v_call: TRBV12-3/TRBV12-4; j_call: TRBJ1-3; cdr3_aa: ASRDVDRAGNTIY
clone_size: many; v_call: TRBV11-2; j_call: TRBJ2-5; cdr3_aa: ASSRGTSARETQY
clone_size: NA; v_call: TRBV14; j_call: TRBJ2-7; cdr3_aa: ASSQRGSSSYEQY
clone_size: NA; v_call: TRBV5-5; j_call: TRBJ2-1; cdr3_aa: ASSPYAGLDQF
clone_size: many; v_call: TRBV29-1; j_call: TRBJ2-2; cdr3_aa: SVEDPSGNTGELF
clone_size: NA; v_call: TRBV7-2; j_call: TRBJ1-5; cdr3_aa: ASSLERQPQH
clone_size: many; v_call: TRBV5-1; j_call: TRBJ2-3; cdr3_aa: ASSSAGLAQATQY
clone_size: few; v_call: TRBV6-2/TRBV6-3; j_call: TRBJ2-7; cdr3_aa: AILTGVVPYEQY
clone_size: many; v_call: TRBV7-9; j_call: TRBJ1-6; cdr3_aa: ASRLEGNSPLH
clone_size: NA; v_call: TRBV3-1; j_call: TRBJ2-1; cdr3_aa: ASSQEAQSGREGNEQF
clone_size: few; v_call: TRBV6-1; j_call: TRBJ2-2; cdr3_aa: ASTTRGWGTGELF
clone_size: NA; v_call: TRBV6-2/TRBV6-3; j_call: TRBJ1-1; cdr3_aa: ASRNAPHTVGHNTEAF
clone_size: few; v_call: TRBV20-1; j_call: TRBJ1-1; cdr3_aa: SAPGHPNTEAF
clone_size: NA; v_call: TRBV7-2; j_call: TRBJ2-3; cdr3_aa: ASSQDRGDTQY
clone_size: few; v_call: TRBV20-1; j_call: TRBJ2-5; cdr3_aa: SARDQGRGGETQY
clone_size: many; v_call: TRBV20-1; j_call: TRBJ2-5; cdr3_aa: SPVRETTQY
clone_size: few; v_call: TRBV5-1; j_call: TRBJ2-5; cdr3_aa: ASSPGLAGKETQY
clone_size: NA; v_call: TRBV19; j_call: TRBJ1-5; cdr3_aa: ASSNAPKGHQLAQH
clone_size: many; v_call: TRBV20-1; j_call: TRBJ2-7; cdr3_aa: SATRGLVEDEQY
clone_size: NA; v_call: TRBV29-1; j_call: TRBJ1-2; cdr3_aa: SVVGGSTGYT
clone_size: few; v_call: TRBV11-3; j_call: TRBJ2-5; cdr3_aa: ASSPQGDVETQY
clone_size: few; v_call: TRBV4-3; j_call: TRBJ2-1; cdr3_aa: ASSLSSGRAWNEQF
clone_size: NA; v_call: TRBV25-1; j_call: TRBJ2-7; cdr3_aa: ASRRGGNHEQY